This T cell receptor beta chain was sequenced in a study of cytomegalovirus exposure and HLA in healthy donors. Study overall: Samples from HLA-typed donors yielded around 85 million unique TCRs in an early data release.

Notes on this clone: Its antigen is as yet unknown.

Germline loops: CDR1 LGHNA, CDR2 YSLEER. This CDR3 is built from 16 residues. V lost 1 base to trimming and J lost 0 bases, with 13 bases between them. PCR amplification relied on 60 Vbeta primers (plus 13 Jbeta primers). Repertoires were generated with immunoSEQ multiplex PCR, while TCRdb's copy carries only in-frame clones and drops some. This sample has 160,000 or so clones, with around 79% found just once. Study observations and caveats: Researchers left out some V segments, among them TRBV6-2 and TRBV6-3, as indistinguishable. Fewer N-insertions (relative to the approximately 700-donor mean) were reportedly seen in an Asian-associated ancestry cluster in a later analysis.

Specimen: PBMCs. The sequence came from a woman aged 45-59 years in good health and CMV-seronegative. The rearrangement links TRBV4-3 to TRBJ2-7; maybe TRBD1 (5 bases). This CDR3 is CASSQGVGLSSYEQYF. The CDR3 DNA follows: TGCGCCAGCAGCCAAGGTGTGGGGCTGAGCTCCTACGAGCAGTACTTC.